This T cell receptor (beta chain) originates from a study of T cell repertoires in cytomegalovirus infection (dated by TCRdb to between 2019 and 2020). Regarding the research as a whole: Donor HLA type was relevant to the analysis, as public TCR beta signatures indicated carriage of CMV infection together with the matching HLA type.

Worth noting for this clonotype: Which antigen it targets is not known. The germline gene is not matched at one end of the junction; a read error may be the cause.

The CDR3, from cysteine to phenylalanine, totals 11 residues. The DNA shown is the 33-base CDR3, in frame from base 1. From a lookup of the germline V gene, CDR1 and CDR2 are SGHTA and FQGTGA. Sequencing used an Illumina HiSeq 1500. TCRdb reworked the public reads: Q25 trimming with fastp, MiXCR clone assembly, productive beta chains retained. Each CDR3 protein appears once, grouped with its most common genes and DNA. Recorded for this sample are under 600,000 distinct CDR3 sequences; 16% of them occurred a single time. The ten largest clones capture 24% of the sample. Here is what the overall study found, with its caveats: In both this cohort and an independent cohort of over 350 donors, the cumulative frequency of public TCR beta family members distinguished carriers of CMV infection plus the relevant HLA type. In the ex vivo response, HLA-C-restricted CMV-specific TCR beta clonotypes were dominant, and in two of eight donors the single most frequent clonotype came from this HLA-C-restricted group.

Material: CD8+ T cells from PBMCs. The sequence is built from TRBV7-3 and TRBJ1-3; the D segment cannot be called with confidence. This receptor was taken from a human donor in good health (CMV status not recorded). Some clones in this sample may be carry-over from other donors' samples. CDR3 sequence: CASSPLRTVGF. The bases read TGTGCCAGCAGCCCCTTGCGGACGGTTGGGTTT.